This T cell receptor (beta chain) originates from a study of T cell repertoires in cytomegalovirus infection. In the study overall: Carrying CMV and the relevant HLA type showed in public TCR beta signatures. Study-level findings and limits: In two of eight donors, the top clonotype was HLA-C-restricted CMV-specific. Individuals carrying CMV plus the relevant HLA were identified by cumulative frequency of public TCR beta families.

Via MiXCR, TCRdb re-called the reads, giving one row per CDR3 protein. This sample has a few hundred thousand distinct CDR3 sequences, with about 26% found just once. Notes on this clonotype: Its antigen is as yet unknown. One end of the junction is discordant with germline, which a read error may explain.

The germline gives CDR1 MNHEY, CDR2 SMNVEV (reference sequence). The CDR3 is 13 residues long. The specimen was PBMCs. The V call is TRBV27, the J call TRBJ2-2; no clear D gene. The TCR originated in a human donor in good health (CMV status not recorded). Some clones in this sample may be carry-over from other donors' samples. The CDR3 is CASSLSNPGELFF. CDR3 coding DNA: TGTGCCAGCAGTTTATCGAACCCCGGGGAGCTGTTTTTT.